The 7 T cell receptor beta chains listed next were all sequenced from one sample in a study of response to subunit inactivated influenza vaccine. TCRdb called the RT-PCR reads again in MiXCR, with one record for every CDR3 protein. The sample has just under 550,000 distinct CDR3 sequences; approximately 20% are singletons. The data were also submitted as part of a second study, on T cells expressing NK-cell markers. That source reports: The authors generated TCR beta cDNA through 5'RACE template switching with UMIs.

This sample comprised CD4+ T cells sorted from PBMCs, obtained about 11 days after vaccination. The receptor source for this set is a man in his forties or fifties who received an inactivated influenza vaccine.

At least ten counts were recorded for this clonotype. This chain joins TRBV29-1 and TRBJ2-2, with no clear D. V dropped 4 bases and J dropped 4 bases, with 7 bases sitting between them. This CDR3 region has 12 residues. CDR1 and CDR2 (germline): SQVTM, ANQGSEA. The CDR3 DNA reads as TGCAGCGTTGGTGAGATCACCGGGGAGCTGTTTTTT. Encoded protein: CSVGEITGELFF.

This clonotype came up a few times. The V gene is TRBV5-1, the J gene TRBJ2-1, with a weak D call TRBD1 (6 bases). V lost 3 bases, J lost 7 bases, and 11 bases lay in between. This CDR3 is built from 13 residues. Germline loops: CDR1 SGHRS, CDR2 YFSETQ. The CDR3 loop is CASSSGTLNEQFF. The CDR3 nucleotides read TGCGCCAGCAGCTCCGGGACATTAAATGAGCAGTTCTTC.

This clonotype was detected a few times. The V gene is TRBV4-1, the J gene TRBJ2-5; a possible D gene is TRBD2 (5 bases). The CDR3 has 14 residues. Germline lookup yields CDR1 MGHRA and CDR2 YSYEKL. Trimming shortened V by 0 bases and J by 7 bases, and 12 bases separated the two germline ends. CDR3 in amino acids: CASSQDHGVGTQYF. DNA for the CDR3: TGCGCCAGCAGCCAAGATCACGGGGTTGGGACCCAGTACTTC.

V usage is TRBV7-2 and J usage is TRBJ2-1, with TRBD2 matching 12 bases. Germline lookup yields CDR1 SGHTA and CDR2 FQGNSA. The CDR3 runs 15 residues. The trim removed 6 bases at V and 7 bases at J, leaving 7 bases unmatched. The CDR3 bases are TGTGCCAGCAGGCGGACTAGCGGGGCGGTTAATGAGCAGTTCTTC. It translates to CASRRTSGAVNEQFF.

This clonotype was counted a few times. This sequence joins TRBV18 and TRBJ1-2; D might be TRBD1 (5 bases). Trimming pared 3 bases from V and 7 bases from J, leaving 15 bases between. The germline gives CDR1 KGHSH, CDR2 LQKENI. The CDR3 is 14 amino acids. In nucleotides, the CDR3 is TGTGCCAGCTCACCGAGTGGCAGGGATGGTGGCTACACCTTC. It yields the protein CASSPSGRDGGYTF.

The CDR3 loop is CASSLEDRAAFF. CDR3 nucleotide sequence: TGTGCCAGCAGCTTAGAGGACAGGGCGGCTTTCTTT. The V and J genes are TRBV7-9 and TRBJ1-1, with TRBD1 matching 8 bases. Germline CDR1 and CDR2: SEHNR and FQNEAQ (reference sequence). With V trimmed by 1 base and J by 11 bases, 3 bases remained unmatched. The CDR3 length is 12 residues.

Ten or more counts support this clonotype. This sequence joins TRBV12-3 or TRBV12-4 and TRBJ1-1; 7 bases agree with TRBD1. With V trimmed by 2 bases and J by 1 base, 4 bases remained unmatched. This CDR3 has 15 residues. CDR3 nucleotides: TGTGCCAGCAGTTTATTTGGGACAGCGAACACTGAAGCTTTCTTT. Translation: CASSLFGTANTEAFF.